This TCR beta chain is from a study of beta chain features in type 1 diabetes. About the research overall: In all, roughly 98,000,000 sorted cells from all samples were analyzed.

Notes on the study in general: TCRB CDR3s from Type 1 diabetes patients were moderately but significantly shorter in all four CD4+ subsets. When VDJ junctions were examined, type 1 diabetes patients showed fewer insertions and more deletions.

On this clone: Its antigen is unknown.

Expressed TCRB transcripts were sequenced because the isolated RNA had all been reverse transcribed beforehand. The method was immunoSEQ multiplex PCR; TCRdb's version includes in-frame clones alone and lacks a portion of them. The table has some 27,000 clones, about 65% seen once; the top ten hold around 2.5%. CDR1 and CDR2 from the germline V gene are SEHNR and FQNEAQ (reference sequence). V lost 2 bases, J lost 3 bases, and 7 bases stayed unmatched. This CDR3 region has 16 residues. One heparinised draw, averaging around 120 mL, was taken per donor. V usage is TRBV7-9 and J usage is TRBJ2-5; TRBD2 matches 9 bases. Specimen: Tregs from blood. This sequence originates from a woman aged 25-40 years with type 1 diabetes. The CDR3 nucleotides are TGTGCCAGCAGCTTACCGTCAGCGGGAGGAAAAGAGACCCAGTACTTC. This gives the protein CASSLPSAGGKETQYF. Filled out from reference TRBV7-9 and TRBJ2-5, the complete variable domain reads DTGVSQNPRHKITKRGQNVTFRCDPISEHNRLYWYRQTLGQGPEFLTYFQNEAQLEKSRLLSDRFSAERPKGSFSTLEIQRTEQGDSAMYLCASSLPSAGGKETQYFGPGTRLLVL.